The present TCR beta chain was sequenced within a study of shared clonotypes between healthy human individuals. On the study more broadly: Three plates each covered CD4 naive and memory; CD8 naive two, CD8 memory one.

In the naive CD8 group, cells lacked CD45RO and were positively selected for CCR7, so terminally differentiated effector memory CD45RA+ cells were left out. The CDR3 runs 14 residues. From germline, CDR1 is MGHRA and CDR2 YSYEKL. J was trimmed by 4 bases and V by 6 bases; bases with no gene match: 8. Assay execution proceeded at the deep level. Sorted-subset replicate PCR reactions contained roughly 200 ng DNA, corresponding to some 29,000 T cell genomes. As processed by the authors: Filtering differed because ImmunoSEQ produced junction-only sequences that carried no quality scores. Profiled with immunoSEQ multiplex PCR; TCRdb holds only in-frame clones, not every one. The V and J calls and clone size are taken from that table; D and trimming were inferred from the DNA. The sample has millions of clones; approximately 94% are singletons.

The chain employs TRBV4-1 and TRBJ2-7, with 8 bases matching TRBD1. Sequences were obtained from naive CD8+ T cells sorted from blood. This TCR was sampled from a man between 18 and 29 years old in good health. DNA for the CDR3: TGCGCCAGCAGTCCTTTCGGACAGGGATACGAGCAGTACTTC. Protein sequence: CASSPFGQGYEQYF.